Listed below are T cell receptor beta chains from one sample, sequenced in a study of blood T cell repertoires in COVID-19. Sequencing used immunoSEQ multiplex PCR; TCRdb keeps in-frame clones, though not all of them. The repertoire includes approximately 300,000 clones, roughly 90% of them detected once, and 3% to 5% sits in the top ten. Sequences were obtained from PBMCs or T cells enriched from blood (not recorded which). The receptors come from a woman aged 30 to 39 who had been exposed to COVID-19. The CDR3 runs from the conserved cysteine through the conserved F or W. D genes are given only for firm matches. Where a row states a size, it is once, few, many or the class of an expanded clone; other rows omit it.

d_gene,abundance,j_gene,v_gene,CDR3aa,CDR3nt
.,once,TRBJ1-1,TRBV3-1/TRBV3-2,CASSRTGGTTSTEAFF,TGTGCCAGCAGCCGAACAGGCGGTACTACTTCCACTGAAGCTTTCTTT
.,.,TRBJ2-4,TRBV27,CASSILGGVNIQYF,TGTGCCAGCAGTATCCTAGGGGGGGTCAACATTCAGTACTTC
.,.,TRBJ1-3,TRBV11-2,CASSSKGVGGNTIYF,TGTGCCAGCAGCTCGAAGGGAGTAGGTGGAAACACCATATATTTT
.,.,TRBJ1-2,TRBV2,CASRSLTGRGYTF,TGTGCCAGCAGGAGCCTTACAGGGCGCGGCTACACCTTC
TRBD2,.,TRBJ2-1,TRBV9,CASSVRRDGGTSGGVSYNEQFF,TGTGCCAGCAGCGTACGTAGGGACGGAGGGACTAGCGGGGGGGTTTCCTACAATGAGCAGTTCTTC
TRBD2,.,TRBJ2-7,TRBV18,CASSPPTSGGGEQYF,TGTGCCAGCTCACCACCAACTAGCGGGGGTGGTGAGCAGTACTTC
.,.,TRBJ2-2,TRBV11-2,CASSLPGAGELFF,TGTGCCAGCAGCTTACCAGGGGCCGGGGAGCTGTTTTTT
TRBD1,.,TRBJ1-2,TRBV6-5,CATLGTGANYGYTF,TGTGCCACCCTGGGGACAGGAGCTAACTATGGCTACACCTTC
.,few,TRBJ1-2,TRBV10-3,CARRKGEGNYGYTF,TGTGCCAGAAGAAAAGGGGAGGGGAACTATGGCTACACCTTC
TRBD1,once,TRBJ1-6,TRBV7-9,CASSLARQGSSPLHF,TGTGCCAGCAGCTTAGCCCGACAGGGTAGTTCACCCCTCCACTTT
TRBD1,.,TRBJ1-1,TRBV10-3,CAISGTGGNTEAFF,TGTGCCATCAGTGGCACAGGGGGAAACACTGAAGCTTTCTTT
TRBD2,.,TRBJ2-3,TRBV3-1/TRBV3-2,CASSQARGAGGTDTQYF,TGTGCCAGCAGCCAAGCCCGGGGAGCGGGGGGCACAGATACGCAGTATTTT
.,.,TRBJ1-2,TRBV4-3,CASSQSGPGYGYTF,TGCGCCAGCAGCCAATCCGGTCCGGGCTATGGCTACACCTTC
.,.,TRBJ1-1,TRBV19,CASSNRILNTEAFF,TGTGCCAGTAGTAACAGAATACTGAACACTGAAGCTTTCTTT
TRBD2,.,TRBJ2-3,TRBV5-1,CASTLNGGGLADTQYF,TGCGCCAGCACCCTGAACGGGGGGGGGCTGGCAGATACGCAGTATTTT
TRBD1,.,TRBJ1-2,TRBV6-6,CASSRSGTDRWSGYTF,TGTGCCAGCAGTCGATCCGGGACAGACAGATGGTCGGGCTACACCTTC
TRBD1,.,TRBJ1-4,TRBV2,CASSERRTGMEKLFF,TGTGCCAGCAGTGAAAGGAGGACAGGGATGGAAAAACTGTTTTTT
TRBD2,.,TRBJ2-3,TRBV5-4,CASSLGLAGTFTDTQYF,TGTGCCAGCAGCTTGGGGCTAGCGGGGACCTTCACAGATACGCAGTATTTT
.,.,TRBJ1-1,TRBV18,CASSWAGENTEAFF,TGTGCCAGCTCTTGGGCAGGGGAGAACACTGAAGCTTTCTTT
TRBD1,.,TRBJ2-7,TRBV5-1,CASSLGQGGYEQYF,TGCGCCAGCAGCCTAGGACAGGGGGGCTACGAGCAGTACTTC
TRBD2,.,TRBJ2-1,TRBV3-1/TRBV3-2,CASSQVRTSGGNEQFF,TGTGCCAGCAGCCAAGTCAGGACTAGCGGGGGGAATGAGCAGTTCTTC
.,.,TRBJ1-1,TRBV6-5,CASTPSRGLEAFF,TGTGCCAGCACCCCAAGCAGGGGCCTTGAAGCTTTCTTT
TRBD1,.,TRBJ1-2,TRBV2,CASSESGGVFGYTF,TGTGCCAGCAGTGAGTCAGGGGGCGTCTTTGGCTACACCTTC
TRBD1,.,TRBJ1-2,TRBV10-3,CATHQGGRASYGYTF,TGTGCCACCCATCAGGGGGGAAGGGCTAGCTATGGCTACACCTTC
TRBD2,.,TRBJ2-5,TRBV6-5,CASSYMTSLYQETQYF,TGTGCCAGCAGTTACATGACTAGCCTGTACCAAGAGACCCAGTACTTC
.,.,TRBJ1-4,TRBV9,CASSVAPGRDEKLFF,TGTGCCAGCAGCGTAGCTCCGGGCAGGGATGAAAAACTGTTTTTT
TRBD1,.,TRBJ2-5,TRBV19,CASSIESGTGRQETQYF,TGTGCCAGTAGTATAGAGTCCGGGACAGGGAGACAAGAGACCCAGTACTTC
TRBD1,.,TRBJ1-5,TRBV2,CASSDWRTGGYQPQHF,TGTGCCAGCAGTGACTGGAGGACAGGGGGCTATCAGCCCCAGCATTTT
.,.,TRBJ2-1,TRBV4-1,CASSQDPSNEQFF,TGCGCCAGCAGCCAAGATCCCTCCAATGAGCAGTTCTTC
.,.,TRBJ1-1,TRBV29-1,CSVEEEPGARTEAFF,TGCAGCGTTGAAGAAGAGCCAGGGGCTCGGACTGAAGCTTTCTTT
.,.,TRBJ1-2,TRBV10-3,CAITQQGPYYGYTF,TGTGCCATCACCCAACAGGGTCCATACTATGGCTACACCTTC
TRBD1,few,TRBJ1-2,TRBV5-4,CASSAGTGWGYTF,TGTGCCAGCAGCGCCGGGACAGGGTGGGGCTACACCTTC
.,.,TRBJ1-1,TRBV28,CASSLRVAEAFF,TGTGCCAGCAGTTTGAGGGTGGCTGAAGCTTTCTTT
TRBD1,.,TRBJ2-7,TRBV7-2,CASSSLRDRGHYEQYF,TGTGCCAGCAGCTCCCTCCGGGACAGGGGGCACTACGAGCAGTACTTC
.,.,TRBJ2-2,TRBV2,CASSDESGELFF,TGTGCCAGCAGTGATGAGAGCGGGGAGCTGTTTTTT
.,.,TRBJ2-6,TRBV30,CAWAGFSGANVLTF,TGTGCCTGGGCAGGGTTCTCTGGGGCCAACGTCCTGACTTTC
TRBD1,.,TRBJ2-7,TRBV11-2,CASSLGTGAYEQYF,TGTGCCAGCAGCTTAGGGACAGGAGCCTACGAGCAGTACTTC
.,.,TRBJ1-2,TRBV6-5,CASRRTAVKYGYTF,TGTGCCAGCAGGAGGACAGCGGTAAAATATGGCTACACCTTC
.,.,TRBJ2-7,TRBV12-5,CASGFTLRGQPNVQYF,TGTGCTAGTGGTTTCACCTTACGCGGACAGCCTAATGTGCAGTACTTC
TRBD1,.,TRBJ2-3,TRBV19,CASSPGQGASRRDTQYF,TGTGCCAGTAGTCCGGGACAGGGGGCTTCGCGGAGAGATACGCAGTATTTT
TRBD1,.,TRBJ2-2,TRBV5-1,CASGWTGDNTGELFF,TGCGCCAGCGGCTGGACAGGGGACAACACCGGGGAGCTGTTTTTT
TRBD1,.,TRBJ1-3,TRBV4-1,CASSQGRQGPLSGNTIYF,TGCGCCAGCAGCCAAGGGAGACAGGGCCCTCTCTCTGGAAACACCATATATTTT
TRBD2,.,TRBJ2-2,TRBV10-3,CAISELGSGGATGELFF,TGTGCCATCAGTGAGTTGGGTAGCGGGGGGGCCACCGGGGAGCTGTTTTTT
.,.,TRBJ1-1,TRBV9,CASSGGPLGLKTEAFF,TGTGCCAGCAGCGGGGGCCCCCTAGGGTTGAAGACTGAAGCTTTCTTT
.,.,TRBJ1-6,TRBV6-5,CASSFATGSPLHF,TGTGCCAGCAGTTTCGCTACGGGATCACCCCTCCACTTT
.,.,TRBJ1-3,TRBV6-1,CASSEGYRLSGNTIYF,TGTGCCAGCAGTGAGGGGTACAGACTATCAGGAAACACCATATATTTT
.,.,TRBJ1-5,TRBV3-1/TRBV3-2,CASSQAQGRQPQHF,TGTGCCAGCAGCCAAGCACAGGGAAGGCAGCCCCAGCATTTT
.,.,TRBJ2-5,TRBV24-1,CATSAPGQLPQETQYF,TGTGCCACCAGTGCCCCAGGACAACTTCCTCAAGAGACCCAGTACTTC
TRBD2,few,TRBJ2-1,TRBV29-1,CSVVAGGRTYNEQFF,TGCAGCGTTGTAGCGGGGGGAAGGACCTACAATGAGCAGTTCTTC
TRBD2,.,TRBJ2-3,TRBV11-2,CASSSAGAGASTDTQYF,TGTGCCAGCAGCTCAGCGGGAGCGGGGGCCAGCACAGATACGCAGTATTTT
.,.,TRBJ1-5,TRBV6-2/TRBV6-3,CASSFVTQPQHF,TGTGCCAGCAGTTTCGTGACACAGCCCCAGCATTTT
.,.,TRBJ1-1,TRBV12-3/TRBV12-4,CASSRTVNTEAFF,TGTGCCAGCAGTAGGACAGTTAACACTGAAGCTTTCTTT
.,.,TRBJ2-7,TRBV30,CAWSRQSGEQYF,TGTGCCTGGAGTAGGCAGTCAGGAGAGCAGTACTTC
.,.,TRBJ1-3,TRBV9,CASSTRQEGNTIYF,TGTGCCAGCAGCACCCGACAGGAGGGAAACACCATATATTTT
.,.,TRBJ2-7,TRBV10-3,CAISESYGENYEQYF,TGTGCCATCAGTGAGTCGTACGGGGAAAACTACGAGCAGTACTTC
.,.,TRBJ1-1,TRBV5-6,CASSLLAVNTEAFF,TGTGCCAGCAGCTTGTTGGCAGTGAACACTGAAGCTTTCTTT
.,.,TRBJ2-3,TRBV19,CASSIGAGSTDTQYF,TGTGCCAGTAGTATAGGGGCAGGGAGCACAGATACGCAGTATTTT
TRBD2,.,TRBJ2-1,TRBV19,CASSIDRSGGANEQFF,TGTGCCAGTAGTATAGATAGGAGCGGGGGGGCTAATGAGCAGTTCTTC
.,.,TRBJ2-1,TRBV5-1,CASSLEAESSYNEQFF,TGCGCCAGCAGCTTGGAGGCGGAGAGCTCCTACAATGAGCAGTTCTTC
TRBD1,.,TRBJ1-6,TRBV5-1,CASSPRTGDNSPLHF,TGCGCCAGCAGCCCTCGGACAGGGGACAATTCACCCCTCCACTTT